The 21 T cell receptor beta chains presented below share a single source sample, sequenced in a study of molecular identifiers for immune sequencing clone quantification. TCRdb reprocessed the PCR reads with MiXCR, giving one entry per CDR3 protein. The sample gives more than 450,000 distinct CDR3 sequences, roughly 24% of which show up once; around 0.8% is in the top ten. The sample taken for sequencing was naive CD8+ T cells from blood, with Jurkat cell RNA spiked in. Sample subset: FACS-sorted CD8+CD4-CCR7+CD45RA+ naive T cells. Every receptor here comes from a human donor in good health. Some libraries in this study had Jurkat cell RNA spiked in.

This clonotype was detected only a few times. The chain employs TRBV6-6 and TRBJ2-6; a weak D match, TRBD1 (7 bases). V lost 6 bases to trimming and J lost 2 bases, with 14 bases between them. CDR1 is MNHNY and CDR2 is SVGAGI in the germline V gene (reference sequence). The CDR3 is 16 residues long. In nucleotides, the CDR3 is TGTGCCAGCAGCGAGACAGGGACTGCTGGGGCCAACGTCCTGACTTTC. Translating gives CASSETGTAGANVLTF.

This clonotype has only a few counts. The chain links TRBV4-3 to TRBJ2-2; D is undetermined. Trimming shortened V by 6 bases and J by 3 bases, and 17 bases separated the two germline ends. The V gene's germline CDR1 is LGHNA and CDR2 YSLEER. CDR3 length: 16 amino acids. The DNA for the CDR3 is TGCGCCAGCAGTCGCGCATTCCCCCTCGACACCGGGGAGCTGTTTTTT. Translating gives CASSRAFPLDTGELFF.

This clonotype was seen a few times. The genes are TRBV7-9 and TRBJ1-1; tentatively, D is TRBD1 (6 bases). The germline gives CDR1 SEHNR, CDR2 FQNEAQ (reference sequence). Trimming shortened V by 4 bases and J by 6 bases, and 12 bases separated the two germline ends. The CDR3 has 13 amino acids. The CDR3: CASSWGHIAEAFF. As DNA, the CDR3 is TGTGCCAGCAGCTGGGGACATATCGCTGAAGCTTTCTTT.

Comments on this clonotype: A read error is possible here, since a much larger clone lies one base away. This chain connects TRBV29-1 to TRBJ1-2; 7 bases map to TRBD1. Trimming took 7 bases from V and 0 from J; bases not matched to a gene: 8. Germline V lookup: CDR1 SQVTM, CDR2 ANQGSEA. CDR3 length: 14 amino acids. The CDR3 region has the DNA TGCAGCGGTTCAGGGACAGTGGCTAACTATGGCTACACCTTC. Its translation: CSGSGTVANYGYTF.

In its sample, this clonotype was seen many times. The V and J genes are TRBV5-6 and TRBJ2-3; D remains unclear. Looked up from germline, CDR1 is SGHDT and CDR2 is YYEEEE. Deletions cut 1 base from V and 6 bases from J, with 15 bases between. The CDR3 extends over 15 amino acids. The CDR3 protein is CASSLIGSLADTQYF. DNA for the CDR3: TGTGCCAGCAGCTTGATAGGGTCGTTGGCTGATACGCAGTATTTT.

This clonotype occurred once. The chain joins TRBV9 to TRBJ2-5; D unclear. This CDR3 region has 13 residues. Germline loops: CDR1 SGDLS, CDR2 YYNGEE. Deletions cut 2 bases from V and 1 base from J, with 6 bases between. The CDR3 DNA reads TGTGCCAGCAGCGTTACGACCCAAGAGACCCAGTACTTC. Translation: CASSVTTQETQYF.

The J gene is TRBJ1-1, the V gene TRBV10-2; unclear D gene. There are 14 residues in the CDR3. V gave up 0 bases and J gave up 4 bases, with 9 bases separating them. CDR1 WSHSY and CDR2 SAAADI come from the germline V gene. CDR3 DNA sequence: TGCGCCAGCAGTGAGTCCCTACATCGCACTGAAGCTTTCTTT. Protein product: CASSESLHRTEAFF.

This clonotype has a handful of counts. The chain has TRBV5-8 and TRBJ2-1; D is perhaps TRBD1 (7 bases). CDR1 and CDR2 from the germline V gene are SGHTS and YDEGEE. The germline V and J ends were trimmed by 6 bases and 4 bases, with 14 bases remaining between them. The CDR3 runs 14 residues. The CDR3 DNA sequence: TGTGCCAGCACCGGGGGACAGAGTTACAATGAGCAGTTCTTC. Translation: CASTGGQSYNEQFF.

In this sample, this clonotype turned up many times. The chain has TRBV7-8 and TRBJ2-3, with 13 bases fitting TRBD2. This CDR3 spans 18 amino acids. V lost 3 bases to trimming and J lost 1 base; unmatched junction nucleotides: 7. Germline V gene lookup returns CDR1 SGHVS and CDR2 FQNEAQ. CDR3 amino acids: CASSFRTSGGARTDTQYF. DNA for the CDR3: TGTGCCAGCAGCTTCCGGACTAGCGGGGGAGCCCGCACAGATACGCAGTATTTT.

This clonotype was counted ten times or more. CDR3 region: CASSLDSKTNYGYTF. The CDR3 nucleotides are TGTGCCAGCAGCTTGGACAGCAAAACTAACTATGGCTACACCTTC. J is TRBJ1-2 and V is TRBV5-6; D gene unclear. The CDR3 runs to 15 residues. The germline V and J ends were trimmed by 0 bases and 0 bases, with 9 bases remaining between them. Germline CDR1 and CDR2: SGHDT and YYEEEE.

The chain is built from TRBV15 and TRBJ1-4; D is perhaps TRBD1 (6 bases). V was clipped by 8 bases and J by 0 bases, with 16 bases between them. Germline V gene data show CDR1 as LNHNV and CDR2 as YYDKDF (reference sequence). CDR3 length: 16 amino acids. CDR3 residues: CATSARGLTTNEKLFF. DNA of the CDR3: TGTGCCACCTCCGCGCGGGGGCTTACAACTAATGAAAAACTGTTTTTT.

V and J are TRBV12-3 or TRBV12-4 and TRBJ1-1, with TRBD1 matching 7 bases. Trimming at V came to 6 bases and at J to 0 bases, leaving 7 bases not matched to a gene. This CDR3 comprises 15 residues. CDR3 region: CASSPGQLMNTEAFF. DNA for the CDR3: TGTGCCAGCAGCCCGGGACAGCTAATGAACACTGAAGCTTTCTTT.

This clonotype has more than one count but fewer than ten. This chain connects TRBV27 to TRBJ2-1; 12 bases match TRBD2. The V and J ends lost 6 bases and 9 bases, in that order; junction bases with no gene match: 6. Germline CDR1 MNHEY, CDR2 SMNVEV (reference sequence). The CDR3 has 14 amino acids. The CDR3 nucleotides read TGTGCCAGCAGCTCGGGACTAGCGGGTTTTGAGCAGTTCTTC. The encoded protein is CASSSGLAGFEQFF.

This clonotype was observed many times. The chain uses TRBV5-1 and TRBJ2-1; 8 positions match TRBD2. The CDR3 extends over 13 amino acids. Looked up from germline, CDR1 is SGHRS and CDR2 is YFSETQ. V was clipped by 6 bases and J by 5 bases; unmatched bases: 4. The CDR3 here is CASKAGGNNEQFF. The CDR3 DNA follows: TGCGCCAGCAAGGCGGGGGGCAACAATGAGCAGTTCTTC.

This clonotype was counted once. V is TRBV7-6 and J is TRBJ2-4, with 12 positions matching TRBD2. CDR1 is SGHVS, CDR2 FNYEAQ, per germline. J was trimmed by 6 bases and V by 5 bases; bases with no gene match: 14. This CDR3 has 18 residues. Here the CDR3 DNA reads TGTGCCAGCAGCCCAAAGCCTAGCGGGAGGGCCGGAGGAAACATTCAGTACTTC. This encodes CASSPKPSGRAGGNIQYF.

This clonotype turned up a few times. The CDR3 sequence is CASSYRGTYNEQFF. The CDR3 DNA reads TGTGCCAGCTCGTACCGGGGGACCTACAATGAGCAGTTCTTC. The rearrangement uses TRBV27 and TRBJ2-1, with D perhaps matching TRBD2 (6 bases). CDR1 is MNHEY, CDR2 SMNVEV, per germline (reference sequence). The CDR3 runs to 14 residues. Between the trimmed V and J ends, which lost 8 bases and 2 bases, there was a span of 13 bases.

This clonotype was detected only a few times. This rearrangement joins TRBV30 to TRBJ1-2; 10 nucleotides agree with TRBD1. CDR1 is GTSNPN and CDR2 is SVGIG in the germline V gene (reference sequence). The length of the CDR3 is 18 residues. The V gene end was trimmed by 2 bases and the J gene end by 6 bases; junction bases not matched to a gene: 18. The DNA of the CDR3 is TGTGCCTGGAGTCACTGGGGGACAGGGGATTTATATGTGGATGGCTACACCTTC. Encoded protein: CAWSHWGTGDLYVDGYTF.

This clonotype has a count of ten or more. The chain couples TRBV14 to TRBJ2-5, with D possibly TRBD1 on 5 matching bases. The V end was cut by 1 base, the J end by 0 bases, with 9 bases between. Germline V lookup: CDR1 SGHDN, CDR2 FVKESK. This CDR3 contains 15 residues. This chain's CDR3 is CASSQGTLYQETQYF. The DNA of the CDR3 is TGTGCCAGCAGCCAAGGGACACTGTACCAAGAGACCCAGTACTTC.

The V and J genes are TRBV7-9 and TRBJ2-2, with TRBD2 as a possible D gene (6 bases). The CDR3 consists of 13 residues. CDR1 is SEHNR and CDR2 is FQNEAQ in the germline V gene (reference sequence). The DNA for the CDR3 is TGTGCGCGAGGAGGGCCTCCCACCGGGGAGCTGTTTTTT. Residues: CARGGPPTGELFF.

In this sample, this clonotype turned up a few times. This rearrangement joins TRBV15 to TRBJ2-3, with D unresolved. Germline V gene data show CDR1 as LNHNV and CDR2 as YYDKDF (reference sequence). This CDR3 comprises 15 residues. The CDR3 coding sequence is TGTGCGTCTGGGCGTGGCGGTACATTAGTTGATACGCAGTATTTT. It codes for CASGRGGTLVDTQYF.

This chain uses TRBV4-2 with TRBJ2-4; TRBD2 matches at 12 bases. This CDR3 region has 16 residues. V was pared by 4 bases and J by 8 bases, with 9 bases of the junction left unmatched. Germline loops: CDR1 LGHNA, CDR2 YNFKEQ. The CDR3 DNA reads as TGTGCCAGCAGCCTAAGTGTGACTAGCGGGAGTCACATTCAGTACTTC. This sequence encodes CASSLSVTSGSHIQYF.